This T cell receptor beta chain was captured in a study of cytomegalovirus exposure and HLA in healthy donors. On this clone itself: No antigen is known for it.

It was with 60 Vbeta and 13 Jbeta primers that the PCR ran. The protocol was immunoSEQ multiplex PCR, while the TCRdb copy is restricted to in-frame clones and leaves out a portion. This table holds under 150,000 clones, 80% found once. Germline V CDR1 and CDR2: SEHNR, FQNEAQ (reference sequence). Trimming left V 3 bases short and J 5 bases short, with 4 bases between. CDR3 length equals 11 residues. Notes on the study in general: Listed as cytomegalovirus-associated were 170 or so TCR beta chains. Testing in vitro showed a few CMV-associated chains specific for CMV antigens. For most subjects, TCR beta sequences were reported to predict HLA-A and HLA-B alleles with accuracy.

This TCR came from a woman in her 40s in good health and CMV-seronegative. Sequenced material: PBMCs. The chain couples TRBV7-9 to TRBJ2-5; no firm D call. The CDR3 sequence is CASSFQETQYF. Written as DNA, the CDR3 is TGTGCCAGCAGCTTCCAGGAGACCCAGTACTTC.